The present TCR beta chain was sequenced within a study of brain T cells in children with intractable seizures. Notes on the study in general: HCMV serostatus was not known, and viral specificity came from CDR3 similarity only. Known viral epitope-specific CDR3s closely matched each case's top public brain CDR3.

Sequencing was limited to surgery cases with top T cell transcript signatures in brain tissue. Pre-surgery treatment included at least one anti-epileptic drug. The CDR3 is made up of 16 amino acids. V was pared by 1 base and J by 4 bases, with 3 bases of the junction left unmatched. Germline CDR1 reads WSHSY; CDR2 reads SAAADI. Sequenced by immunoSEQ multiplex PCR; TCRdb stores in-frame clones only, minus some. The repertoire holds about 5,100 clones, with roughly 94% as singletons. With regard to this clone: Its antigen is unknown.

The receptor was isolated from a boy younger than two with focal cortical dysplasia and intractable seizures. The rearrangement uses TRBV10-2 and TRBJ2-7; 14 positions match TRBD2. The sample here was resected brain tissue, taken at surgery. CDR3 residues: CASSEWGLAGAYEQYF. The CDR3 DNA is TGCGCCAGCAGTGAGTGGGGACTAGCGGGAGCTTACGAGCAGTACTTC.